Listed here are 31 T cell receptor beta chains from one sample, sequenced in a study of shared clonotypes between healthy human individuals. This table comes from immunoSEQ multiplex PCR, and its TCRdb copy is limited to in-frame clones, with some not included. The sample has about 960,000 clones, about three quarters seen once. Sequences were obtained from memory CD4+ T cells sorted from blood. Described subset: CD45RA-negative fraction. These receptors originate from a man between 18 and 29 years old in good health.

V and J are TRBV28 and TRBJ1-1; a weak D match, TRBD1 (6 bases). This CDR3 is built from 14 residues. Germline-derived CDR1 and CDR2 are MDHEN and SYDVKM. Trimming left V 5 bases short and J 2 bases short, with 12 bases between. The CDR3 nucleotides read TGTGCCAGCAGTCCGACAGGACTAAACACTGAAGCTTTCTTT. As protein: CASSPTGLNTEAFF. Drawing the rest from reference TRBV28 and TRBJ1-1, the complete variable domain is DVKVTQSSRYLVKRTGEKVFLECVQDMDHENMFWYRQDPGLGLRLIYFSYDVKMKEKGDIPEGYSVSREKKERFSLILESASTNQTSMYLCASSPTGLNTEAFFGQGTRLTVV.

This chain links TRBV10-2 with TRBJ1-1, with unresolved D. Germline lookup yields CDR1 WSHSY and CDR2 SAAADI. V was trimmed by 4 bases and J by 1 base, leaving 13 bases between them. The CDR3 runs to 15 residues. The CDR3 spells CASSGSSQANTEAFF. CDR3 nucleotides: TGCGCCAGCAGTGGGAGTTCGCAGGCGAACACTGAAGCTTTCTTT.

The chain employs TRBV2 and TRBJ1-4; 7 nucleotides align to TRBD1. The V segment lost 9 bases and the J segment 4 bases; nucleotides outside the gene matches: 5. The CDR3 is 13 amino acids. CDR1 and CDR2 from the germline V gene are SNHLY and FYNNEI. CDR3 bases: TGTGCCAGTGCGGGACAGCGTAATGAAAAACTGTTTTTT. Residues: CASAGQRNEKLFF.

V is TRBV25-1 and J is TRBJ1-4, with a possible D match to TRBD1 (5 bases). Deletions cut 8 bases from V and 4 bases from J, with 11 bases between. Germline-derived CDR1 and CDR2 are MGHDK and SYGVNS. CDR3 length: 13 residues. CDR3 amino acids: CASQRGHNEKLFF. CDR3 bases: TGTGCCAGCCAGAGGGGCCATAATGAAAAACTGTTTTTT. The full variable domain, rest sourced from reference TRBV25-1 and TRBJ1-4, is EADIYQTPRYLVIGTGKKITLECSQTMGHDKMYWYQQDPGMELHLIHYSYGVNSTEKGDLSSESTVSRIRTEHFPLTLESARPSHTSQYLCASQRGHNEKLFFGSGTQLSVL.

This clone was observed a single time. The gene calls are TRBV10-3 and TRBJ2-6; D is uncertain. CDR3 length: 13 residues. The V gene's germline CDR1 is ENHRY and CDR2 SYGVKD. The V end was cut by 6 bases, the J end by 0 bases, with 3 bases between. CDR3 amino acids: CAIRTSGANVLTF. The CDR3 nucleotides read TGTGCCATCAGGACCTCTGGGGCCAACGTCCTGACTTTC.

The chain joins TRBV19 to TRBJ1-5; D unclear. The CDR3 spans 13 residues. Trimming shortened V by 7 bases and J by 6 bases, and 13 bases separated the two germline ends. CDR1 is LNHDA and CDR2 is SQIVND in the germline V gene (reference sequence). The CDR3 spells CASTRSGAQPQHF. In DNA form, the CDR3 reads TGTGCCAGTACTAGGTCAGGCGCTCAGCCCCAGCATTTT.

About this clone: Within the sample, other DNA sequences also encode this same CDR3. J is TRBJ2-7 and V is TRBV5-1, with D perhaps TRBD1 (5 bases). Germline V lookup: CDR1 SGHRS, CDR2 YFSETQ. V was cut by 0 bases and J by 6 bases, with 13 bases left in between. The CDR3 contains 14 residues. The CDR3 here is CASSLGQGNSEQYF. DNA for the CDR3: TGCGCCAGCAGCTTGGGGCAGGGCAATTCCGAGCAGTACTTC.

The chain links TRBV18 to TRBJ2-7; D is uncertain. The CDR3 has 13 amino acids. The V and J ends lost 1 base and 3 bases respectively, with 7 bases between them. CDR1 and CDR2 (germline): KGHSH, LQKENI. CDR3 sequence (DNA): TGTGCCAGCTCACCACTAAGAGACTACGAGCAGTACTTC. This encodes CASSPLRDYEQYF.

This clone came up a few times. This CDR3 is also generated by other DNA sequences in the sample. This chain joins TRBV18 and TRBJ2-2; D is possibly TRBD1 or TRBD2 (6 bases each). CDR3 length equals 16 residues. Per the germline V gene, CDR1 is KGHSH and CDR2 is LQKENI. Trimming cost V 0 bases and J 5 bases, with 13 bases left between them. This chain's CDR3 is CASSPPTGGTTGELFF. The CDR3 coding sequence is TGTGCCAGCTCACCACCGACCGGGGGCACGACCGGGGAGCTGTTTTTT.

Concerning this clone: At the DNA level, this CDR3 is encoded by other sequences in the same sample as well. The chain couples TRBV4-2 to TRBJ2-1, with 14 bases fitting TRBD2. Germline assignment: CDR1 LGHNA and CDR2 YNFKEQ. The CDR3 length is 15 residues. Trimming removed 4 bases from V and 5 bases from J; junction bases left unmatched: 1. CDR3 coding DNA: TGTGCCAGCAGCCTGACTAGCGGGGGGGACAATGAGCAGTTCTTC. Its protein is CASSLTSGGDNEQFF.

This chain links TRBV5-4 with TRBJ1-1; D remains unclear. The CDR3 sequence is 13 residues long. CDR1 SGHNT and CDR2 YYREEE come from the germline V gene (reference sequence). Trimming removed 1 base from V and 0 bases from J, with 4 bases in between. CDR3: CASSLSVNTEAFF. The CDR3 coding sequence is TGTGCCAGCAGCTTGTCTGTGAACACTGAAGCTTTCTTT.

The count of this clone is one. The CDR3 DNA reads TGTGCCAGCAGCTTATACGGGGAGTCCAATAATTCACCCCTCCACTTT. Its protein product is CASSLYGESNNSPLHF. The chain uses TRBV7-2 and TRBJ1-6; D not certain. Trimming took 2 bases from V and 5 from J, leaving 13 bases between them. This CDR3 has 16 residues. From germline, CDR1 is SGHTA and CDR2 FQGNSA. Based on the CDR3 plus reference TRBV7-2 and TRBJ1-6, the full variable domain is GAGVSQSPSNKVTEKGKDVELRCDPISGHTALYWYRQSLGQGLEFLIYFQGNSAPDKSGLPSDRFSAERTGGSVSTLTIQRTQQEDSAVYLCASSLYGESNNSPLHFGNGTRLTVT.

The CDR3 nucleotides are TGTGCCAGCAGCGTAGCTGACCCACGCAATGAGCAGTTCTTC. It specifies CASSVADPRNEQFF. V is TRBV9 and J is TRBJ2-1; D is undetermined. The CDR3 length is 14 residues. The V gene lost 0 bases and the J gene lost 6 bases, with 10 bases spanning the gap. Looked up from germline, CDR1 is SGDLS and CDR2 is YYNGEE.

This clone was seen more than once but under ten times. The J gene is TRBJ2-2, the V gene TRBV23-1; D is ambiguous. TRBV23-1 belongs to the ORF category, with a function that is uncertain. The ends were cut back, 5 bases at V and 0 bases at J, with 10 bases in the middle. The CDR3 extends over 15 amino acids. Here the CDR3 DNA reads TGCGCCAGCAGTTGGTGCGAGACGAACACCGGGGAGCTGTTTTTT. It yields the protein CASSWCETNTGELFF.

The chain has TRBV5-4 and TRBJ1-6; tentatively, D is TRBD1 (5 bases). Germline V CDR1 and CDR2: SGHNT, YYREEE (reference sequence). The CDR3 totals 15 residues. Trimming left V 2 bases short and J 5 bases short, with 11 bases between. In nucleotides, the CDR3 is TGTGCCAGCAGCTTTCAGGGTAGGGATAATTCACCCCTCCACTTT. Translating it yields CASSFQGRDNSPLHF.

The gene calls are TRBV5-1 and TRBJ2-1; 8 bases line up with TRBD1. The CDR3 sequence is 13 residues long. Germline V CDR1 and CDR2: SGHRS, YFSETQ. V shed 5 bases, J shed 6 bases, and the junction held 4 bases outside the gene matches. For the CDR3, the DNA is TGCGCCAGCAGACAGCAGGGGGCCAATGAGCAGTTCTTC. It yields the protein CASRQQGANEQFF.

V gene TRBV6-1 combines with J gene TRBJ1-6; a weak D match, TRBD1 (6 bases). There are 16 residues in the CDR3. The germline V gene has CDR1 MNHNS and CDR2 SASEGT. Trimming pared 4 bases from V and 6 bases from J, leaving 16 bases between. The CDR3 sequence is CASSGVSTGSNSPLHF. For the CDR3, the DNA is TGTGCCAGCAGTGGCGTCTCTACAGGGAGTAATTCACCCCTCCACTTT.

This clone was counted a few times. The chain couples TRBV7-9 to TRBJ2-7; 11 nucleotides align to TRBD1. V trimming: 5 bases; J trimming: 4 bases; junction bases outside the gene matches: 7. Per the germline V gene, CDR1 is SEHNR and CDR2 is FQNEAQ (reference sequence). This CDR3 is 15 amino acids long. The CDR3 DNA reads as TGTGCCAGCAGCCCCCGAGGGACAGGGGGATACGAGCAGTACTTC. Encoded protein: CASSPRGTGGYEQYF.

The chain is built from TRBV5-1 and TRBJ2-3; 10 bases agree with TRBD2. Germline values: CDR1 SGHRS, CDR2 YFSETQ. Trimming at V came to 4 bases and at J to 3 bases, leaving 8 bases not matched to a gene. The CDR3 runs 16 residues. The CDR3 coding sequence is TGCGCCAGCAGCGTGAGAGCGGGGGGGCGTACAGATACGCAGTATTTT. Its translation: CASSVRAGGRTDTQYF.

The table lists this clone with a few counts. The V call is TRBV6-4, the J call TRBJ2-7; maybe TRBD1 (6 bases). Between the trimmed V and J ends, which lost 8 bases and 0 bases, there was a span of 8 bases. The CDR3 spans 12 residues. Germline CDR1 is MRHNA and CDR2 is SNTAGT. This CDR3 is CASGTFSYEQYF. The CDR3 nucleotides are TGTGCCAGCGGGACATTCTCCTACGAGCAGTACTTC.

The genes are TRBV5-1 and TRBJ1-2, with TRBD1 identical over 7 bases. V trimming: 2 bases; J trimming: 10 bases; junction bases outside the gene matches: 8. Germline V lookup: CDR1 SGHRS, CDR2 YFSETQ. The CDR3 has 13 amino acids. The CDR3 nucleotides read TGCGCCAGCAGCTTTGGAGGGGGCGATATCTACACCTTC. Protein sequence: CASSFGGGDIYTF.

The gene calls are TRBV11-1 and TRBJ2-3; TRBD1 is a possible D gene (6 bases). The germline CDR1 and CDR2 sequences are SGHAT and FQDESV (reference sequence). The CDR3 has 14 residues. V was shortened by 5 bases and J by 6 bases, with 15 bases between the two germline ends. CDR3 sequence (DNA): TGTGCCAGCAGCCGAGGAACAGGGTCCGATACGCAGTATTTT. It is translated as CASSRGTGSDTQYF.

V is TRBV11-2 and J is TRBJ1-5; D unresolved. Germline-derived CDR1 and CDR2 are SGHAT and FQNNGV. V was shortened by 6 bases and J by 7 bases, with 13 bases between the two germline ends. The CDR3 has 13 amino acids. The CDR3 sequence: CASSSQVDQPQHF. The DNA of the CDR3 is TGTGCCAGCAGTTCTCAGGTTGACCAGCCCCAGCATTTT.

This chain uses TRBV15 with TRBJ1-4; weak D call: TRBD1 (6 bases). From germline, CDR1 is LNHNV and CDR2 YYDKDF (reference sequence). Between the trimmed V and J ends, which lost 5 bases and 8 bases, there was a span of 18 bases. This CDR3 has 15 residues. The CDR3 is CATSPRDGRGEKLFF. DNA of the CDR3: TGTGCCACCAGCCCCCGGGACGGAAGGGGGGAAAAACTGTTTTTT.

The V and J genes are TRBV4-1 and TRBJ1-6, with 7 positions matching TRBD1. CDR3 length: 14 residues. Germline-derived CDR1 and CDR2 are MGHRA and YSYEKL. V gave up 8 bases and J gave up 9 bases; unmatched junction bases: 10. CDR3: CASGRDSLSSPLHF. The CDR3 DNA sequence: TGCGCCAGCGGCCGGGACAGTCTCTCTTCACCCCTCCACTTT.

This clone was seen more than once but under ten times. The chain recombines TRBV19 with TRBJ2-1, with 11 bases identical to TRBD2. The CDR3 has 16 amino acids. After removal of 6 bases from V and 9 bases from J, the junction contained 13 bases not matched to a gene. Germline values: CDR1 LNHDA, CDR2 SQIVND (reference sequence). Here the CDR3 reads CASSIGLAGGPVEQFF. CDR3 coding DNA: TGTGCCAGTAGCATTGGATTAGCGGGAGGGCCGGTTGAGCAGTTCTTC.

CDR3 nucleotides: TGTGCCAGCAGCTTAAGGAGGGTACTAGCGGGAGTGGAGCAGTTCTTC. Translating it yields CASSLRRVLAGVEQFF. The rearrangement joins TRBV7-2 to TRBJ2-1, with 11 bases that match TRBD2. After removal of 2 bases from V and 10 bases from J, the junction contained 10 bases not matched to a gene. In germline, CDR1 is SGHTA, CDR2 FQGNSA. The CDR3 covers 16 residues.

The rearrangement links TRBV5-1 to TRBJ2-3; D may be TRBD2 (6 bases). The V end was cut by 7 bases, the J end by 3 bases, with 18 bases between. The CDR3 has 15 residues. CDR1 and CDR2 (germline): SGHRS, YFSETQ. The DNA for the CDR3 is TGCGCCAGCCGATCGGACGGTGGGACTACAGATACGCAGTATTTT. Translated, it gives CASRSDGGTTDTQYF.

The chain couples TRBV4-1 to TRBJ1-2; 10 bases line up with TRBD1. The CDR3 spans 19 residues. With 1 base clipped from V and 3 bases from J, the junction kept 14 bases outside the gene matches. The germline V gene has CDR1 MGHRA and CDR2 YSYEKL. The CDR3 is CASSQAPPGQGYVYYGYTF. The CDR3, as DNA: TGCGCCAGCAGCCAAGCCCCCCCGGGACAGGGGTATGTTTACTATGGCTACACCTTC.

V gene TRBV6-5 combines with J gene TRBJ2-5; D is possibly TRBD2 (5 bases). Trimming shortened V by 4 bases and J by 5 bases, and 17 bases separated the two germline ends. From germline, CDR1 is MNHEY and CDR2 SVGAGI. The CDR3 is made up of 15 amino acids. In nucleotides, the CDR3 is TGTGCCAGCAGTTCGAGCGGACCGGGGTTTGAGACCCAGTACTTC. It codes for CASSSSGPGFETQYF.

V is TRBV23-1 and J is TRBJ2-5; D is ambiguous. TRBV23-1 is assigned to the ORF class and has an uncertain function. The germline V and J ends were trimmed by 7 bases and 5 bases, with 8 bases remaining between them. This CDR3 is 11 amino acids long. Here the CDR3 DNA reads TGCGCCAGCACCTCCTGGGAGACCCAGTACTTC. The encoded protein is CASTSWETQYF.